A single sample gave rise to the 5 T cell receptor beta chains below, sequenced in a study of T cell repertoires in cytomegalovirus infection. In TCRdb, the reads were re-called with MiXCR into one record per CDR3 protein. The sample has just over 150,000 distinct CDR3 sequences, about a quarter seen once; the top ten hold 11%. The sequenced material came from PBMCs. The source of these receptors is a human donor in good health (CMV status not recorded). Some clones in this sample may be carry-over from other donors' samples.

V is TRBV20-1 and J is TRBJ2-1, with 9 bases fitting TRBD1. Germline loops: CDR1 DFQATT, CDR2 SNEGSKA (reference sequence). This CDR3 comprises 14 residues. V lost 2 bases, J lost 4 bases, and 3 bases stayed unmatched. The CDR3 region is CSARPGQGYNEQFF. The CDR3 DNA reads as TGCAGTGCTAGACCGGGACAGGGATACAATGAGCAGTTCTTC.

The rearrangement joins TRBV19 to TRBJ2-7, with D unclear. Between the trimmed V and J ends, which lost 5 bases and 0 bases, there was a span of 11 bases. Germline values: CDR1 LNHDA, CDR2 SQIVND (reference sequence). This CDR3 contains 14 residues. The chain's CDR3 is CASSEEMSSYEQYF. The CDR3 DNA reads as TGTGCCAGTAGTGAGGAGATGAGCTCCTACGAGCAGTACTTC.

The J gene is TRBJ2-7, the V gene TRBV5-1; TRBD2 is a possible D gene (7 bases). Germline V gene lookup returns CDR1 SGHRS and CDR2 YFSETQ. CDR3 length equals 16 residues. With 4 bases removed from V and 2 bases from J, the gap between germline ends came to 19 bases. CDR3: CASSPYEGGPTYEQYF. The CDR3 region has the DNA TGCGCCAGCAGCCCGTACGAGGGGGGGCCGACCTACGAGCAGTACTTC.

V is TRBV5-6 and J is TRBJ2-1; D is unclear. V dropped 0 bases and J dropped 5 bases, with 3 bases sitting between them. The CDR3 covers 12 residues. Germline assignment: CDR1 SGHDT and CDR2 YYEEEE. CDR3 amino acids: CASSLGNNEQFF. Written as DNA, the CDR3 is TGTGCCAGCAGCTTGGGGAACAATGAGCAGTTCTTC.

CDR3 nucleotide sequence: TGCGCCAGCAGCTCTCAGACTAGGCCCACAGATACGCAGTATTTT. Translated: CASSSQTRPTDTQYF. This chain joins TRBV5-1 and TRBJ2-3; weak D call: TRBD2 (6 bases). With 3 bases removed from V and 2 bases from J, the gap between germline ends came to 13 bases. This CDR3 has 15 residues. Germline lookup yields CDR1 SGHRS and CDR2 YFSETQ.